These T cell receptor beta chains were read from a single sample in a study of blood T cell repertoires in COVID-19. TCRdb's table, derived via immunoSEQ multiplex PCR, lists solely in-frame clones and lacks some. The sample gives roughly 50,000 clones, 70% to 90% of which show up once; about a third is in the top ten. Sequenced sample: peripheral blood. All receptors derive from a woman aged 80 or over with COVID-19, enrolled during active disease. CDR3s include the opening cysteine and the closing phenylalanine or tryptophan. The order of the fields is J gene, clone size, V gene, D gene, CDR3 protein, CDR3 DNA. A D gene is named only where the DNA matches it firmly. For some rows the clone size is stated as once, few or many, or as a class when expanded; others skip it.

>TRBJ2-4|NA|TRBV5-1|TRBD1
CASSPDGTGSNIQYF
TGCGCCAGCAGCCCAGATGGGACAGGGTCCAACATTCAGTACTTC
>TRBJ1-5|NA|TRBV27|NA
CASSSWGGPSSNQPQHF
TGTGCCAGCAGTTCCTGGGGGGGGCCGTCTAGCAATCAGCCCCAGCATTTT
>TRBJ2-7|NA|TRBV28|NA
CASSLLSEYSYEQYF
TGTGCCAGCAGTTTACTCTCGGAGTACTCCTACGAGCAGTACTTC
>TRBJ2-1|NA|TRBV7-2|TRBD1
CASSLVATGEQFF
TGTGCCAGCAGCTTAGTCGCGACAGGGGAGCAGTTCTTC
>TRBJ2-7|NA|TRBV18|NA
CASSPQELGSSYEQYF
TGTGCCAGCTCACCACAAGAGTTGGGGAGCTCCTACGAGCAGTACTTC
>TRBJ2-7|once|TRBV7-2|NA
CASTNRSSYEQYF
TGTGCCAGCACGAACAGAAGCTCCTACGAGCAGTACTTC
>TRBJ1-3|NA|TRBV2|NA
CASRARGSGNTIYF
TGTGCCAGCAGGGCCAGGGGATCTGGAAACACCATATATTTT
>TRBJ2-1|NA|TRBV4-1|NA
CASSQDFQKKFF
TGCGCCAGCAGCCAAGATTTCCAGAAGAAGTTCTTC
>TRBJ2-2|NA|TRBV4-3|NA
CASSQDFLAADTGELFF
TGCGCCAGCAGCCAAGATTTTTTGGCAGCGGACACCGGGGAGCTGTTTTTT
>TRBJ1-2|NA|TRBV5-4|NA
CASSLPGGYGYTF
TGTGCCAGCAGCTTGCCGGGAGGCTATGGCTACACCTTC
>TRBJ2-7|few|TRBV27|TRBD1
CASRRDRGPYEQYF
TGTGCCAGCAGACGGGACAGGGGGCCCTACGAGCAGTACTTC
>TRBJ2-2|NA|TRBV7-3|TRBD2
CASSLLPGLAGGSITGELFF
TGTGCCAGCAGCTTATTACCGGGACTAGCGGGAGGATCGATCACCGGGGAGCTGTTTTTT